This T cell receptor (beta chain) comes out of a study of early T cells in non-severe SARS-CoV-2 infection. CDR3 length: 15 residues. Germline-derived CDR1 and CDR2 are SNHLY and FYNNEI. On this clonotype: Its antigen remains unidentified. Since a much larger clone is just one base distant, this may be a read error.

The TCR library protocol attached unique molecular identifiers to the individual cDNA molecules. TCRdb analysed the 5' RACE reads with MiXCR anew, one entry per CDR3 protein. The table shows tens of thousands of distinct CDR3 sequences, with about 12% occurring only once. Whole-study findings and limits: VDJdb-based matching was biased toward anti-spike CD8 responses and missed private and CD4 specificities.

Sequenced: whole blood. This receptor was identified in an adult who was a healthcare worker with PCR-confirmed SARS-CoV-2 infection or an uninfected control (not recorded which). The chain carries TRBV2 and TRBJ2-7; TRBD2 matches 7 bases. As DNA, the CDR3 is TGTGCCAGCAGAGAAGAACGGGGGGACTACTACGAGCAGTACTTC. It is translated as CASREERGDYYEQYF.